The 6 T cell receptor beta chains listed next were all sequenced from one sample in a study of spatial heterogeneity in lung cancer. TCRdb re-called the 5' RACE reads with MiXCR, one entry per CDR3 protein. In the table there are 2,500 to 3,500 distinct CDR3 sequences, 49% of which are singletons. No antigen is known for these receptors. Sample time point: sample taken at primary tumor resection. Study-level points and caveats: Tumor mutation counts were tracked by expanded intratumoral alpha and beta TCR counts.

Specimen: lung tumor tissue, collected at surgery. Source of these receptors: a male donor with early-stage non-small cell lung cancer.

Comment on this clonotype: Being off target in a library aimed at alpha chains, this beta chain has a size of little meaning. The chain combines TRBV5-4 with TRBJ2-1; D gene unclear. The V gene's germline CDR1 is SGHNT and CDR2 YYREEE (reference sequence). The length of the CDR3 is 15 residues. V lost 0 bases and J lost 0, with 7 bases in between. CDR3 protein: CASSLVGNSYNEQFF. Written as DNA, the CDR3 is TGTGCCAGCAGCTTGGTAGGGAACTCCTACAATGAGCAGTTCTTC.

Concerning this clonotype itself: Since the library was made to target alpha chains, this beta chain is a stray read and its abundance is not meaningful. The chain recombines TRBV20-1 with TRBJ2-2; D is undetermined. In germline, CDR1 is DFQATT, CDR2 SNEGSKA (reference sequence). Trimming left V 3 bases short and J 3 bases short, with 5 bases between. The CDR3 extends over 12 amino acids. Here the CDR3 DNA reads TGCAGTGCTAGCGGGCACACCGGGGAGCTGTTTTTT. This codes for CSASGHTGELFF.

Details on this clonotype: Since it is a stray read in a library aimed at alpha chains, this beta chain has a size that is not meaningful. The chain links TRBV4-3 to TRBJ2-7; 7 nucleotides line up with TRBD2. The ends lost 1 base at V and 2 bases at J; junction bases unmatched: 11. The germline CDR1 and CDR2 sequences are LGHNA and YSLEER. The CDR3 runs 17 residues. CDR3 loop: CASSQGRGLVGTYEQYF. CDR3 DNA sequence: TGCGCCAGCAGCCAAGGGCGCGGACTAGTCGGGACCTACGAGCAGTACTTC.

This clonotype came up a few times. Because this beta chain is a stray read in a library intended to capture alpha chains, its abundance should not be given much weight. This rearrangement joins TRBV7-2 to TRBJ2-3; 11 nucleotides match TRBD1. Germline CDR1 is SGHTA and CDR2 is FQGNSA. The CDR3 sequence is 15 residues long. The V and J ends lost 5 bases and 4 bases, in that order; junction bases with no gene match: 5. CDR3 sequence reads: CASSRTGGSADTQYF. CDR3 nucleotide sequence: TGTGCCAGCAGCAGGACAGGGGGCAGCGCAGATACGCAGTATTTT. Supplemented by reference TRBV7-2 and TRBJ2-3, the full variable domain reads GAGVSQSPSNKVTEKGKDVELRCDPISGHTALYWYRQSLGQGLEFLIYFQGNSAPDKSGLPSDRFSAERTGGSVSTLTIQRTQQEDSAVYLCASSRTGGSADTQYFGPGTRLTVL.

This clonotype was recorded many times. Since it is a stray read in a library aimed at alpha chains, this beta chain has a size that is not meaningful. The chain links TRBV5-1 to TRBJ2-5; D is perhaps TRBD2 (5 bases). The CDR3 is 14 amino acids. Germline V CDR1 and CDR2: SGHRS, YFSETQ. V was shortened by 3 bases and J by 3 bases, with 12 bases between the two germline ends. This chain's CDR3 is CASSWSGDKETQYF. CDR3 sequence (DNA): TGCGCCAGCAGCTGGAGCGGAGACAAAGAGACCCAGTACTTC.

Comments on this clonotype: The size of this beta chain means little, since it is a stray read in a library made for alpha chains. The V and J genes are TRBV5-1 and TRBJ2-7, with TRBD1 identical over 8 bases. V was clipped by 4 bases and J by 0 bases; unmatched bases: 6. The length of the CDR3 is 15 residues. Germline-derived CDR1 and CDR2 are SGHRS and YFSETQ. CDR3 loop: CASSAQGALSYEQYF. In nucleotides, the CDR3 is TGCGCCAGCAGCGCCCAGGGGGCGCTCTCCTACGAGCAGTACTTC.